These T cell receptor beta chains were read from a single sample in a study of blood T cells in healthy people across ages. From the 5' RACE reads, TCRdb called clonotypes with MiXCR, one entry per CDR3 protein. The top ten clones hold around 40% of a sample with more than 700,000 distinct CDR3 sequences, 40% to 65% of them seen once. The sample comprised blood. The receptors were gathered from an elderly man in good health. The CDR3 runs from the conserved cysteine through the conserved F or W. The D gene is left open where the match is weak. The listing skips clone size in some rows; elsewhere it reads once, few, many or a size class.

cdr3_nt | cdr3_aa | clone_size | j_call | v_call | d_call
TGTGCCAGCAGTTACCGCCTAGCGGGTGCCCCCTACGAGCAGTACTTC | CASSYRLAGAPYEQYF | - | TRBJ2-7 | TRBV6-2/TRBV6-3 | TRBD2
TGTGCCAGCAGCTCCGCCGGGAAAGGGAGCTATGGCTACACCTTC | CASSSAGKGSYGYTF | - | TRBJ1-2 | TRBV9 | -
TGTGCCAGCAGTTATAGATTCAACACAGATACGCAGTATTTT | CASSYRFNTDTQYF | few | TRBJ2-3 | TRBV6-5 | -
TGCGCCAGCAGCCATGGCCCGGGACTAGCGGGAACCTACGAGCAGTACTTC | CASSHGPGLAGTYEQYF | - | TRBJ2-7 | TRBV4-1 | TRBD2
TGTGCCAGCAGCCTCGGGGGACTGGGGAGTTCACCCCTCCACTTT | CASSLGGLGSSPLHF | - | TRBJ1-6 | TRBV7-8 | -
TGTGCCTGGAGTAGAACTCACTCAACTAATGAAAAACTGTTTTTT | CAWSRTHSTNEKLFF | - | TRBJ1-4 | TRBV30 | -
TGTGCCAGCAGGCTTTTGGGGGCGAACACTGAAGCTTTCTTT | CASRLLGANTEAFF | - | TRBJ1-1 | TRBV7-9 | -
TGCAGTGCTAGGCCCTCGGGTTACGAAAAACTGTTTTTT | CSARPSGYEKLFF | - | TRBJ1-4 | TRBV20-1 | -
TGCGCCAGCAGCTTACCCGACAGGTACGAGCAGTACTTC | CASSLPDRYEQYF | - | TRBJ2-7 | TRBV5-1 | -
TGTGCCAGCAGTTTGGGTGTGGGGCGAGCGCCAGGCAATGAGCAGTACTTC | CASSLGVGRAPGNEQYF | - | TRBJ2-5 | TRBV27 | -
TGTGCCAGCAGAGAACCCGGGACAGGACCCTACAATGAGCAGTTCTTC | CASREPGTGPYNEQFF | - | TRBJ2-1 | TRBV6-2/TRBV6-3 | TRBD1
TGTGCCAGCAGTTACTTGGTCGGGGTAGATCAGCCCCAGCATTTT | CASSYLVGVDQPQHF | - | TRBJ1-5 | TRBV6-6 | -
TGTGCCAGCAGTTCTCTTGACAGGGGGTTATCGAACATTCAGTACTTC | CASSSLDRGLSNIQYF | - | TRBJ2-4 | TRBV28 | TRBD1
TGTGCCAGCGGACGGGGGTCACTCTACGAGCAGTTCTTC | CASGRGSLYEQFF | - | TRBJ2-1 | TRBV25-1 | -
TGCGCCAGCAGCCAAGTTTGGGACAGTAGCAATCAGCCCCAGCATTTT | CASSQVWDSSNQPQHF | few | TRBJ1-5 | TRBV4-1 | TRBD1
TGTGCCAGAAGTTACTCTGACTCCCCTCTAGCCAAAAACATTCAGTACTTC | CARSYSDSPLAKNIQYF | few | TRBJ2-4 | TRBV6-5 | -
TGTGCCAGCAGTGGATACATGAACACTGAAGCTTTCTTT | CASSGYMNTEAFF | - | TRBJ1-1 | TRBV2 | -
TGTGCCAGCATTAAAAGGGGACTAGCATCGAATGAGCAGTTCTTC | CASIKRGLASNEQFF | - | TRBJ2-1 | TRBV12-3/TRBV12-4 | TRBD2
TGTGCCAGCAGCCCCACTGACTCGAGGGGGTTGTATGGCTACACCTTC | CASSPTDSRGLYGYTF | few | TRBJ1-2 | TRBV7-3 | -
TGCAGCGTTGAACAAAATCCGGGACTAGCCACAGATACGCAGTATTTT | CSVEQNPGLATDTQYF | - | TRBJ2-3 | TRBV29-1 | TRBD2
TGTGCCAGCAGCCCTGACTCTGGGGCCAACGTCCTGACTTTC | CASSPDSGANVLTF | - | TRBJ2-6 | TRBV18 | -
TGTGCCAGCAGCTTCAGGAATGAAAAACTGTTTTTT | CASSFRNEKLFF | - | TRBJ1-4 | TRBV13 | -
TGCGCCAGCAGTCAATCTTTTATTCGACCGGACTTGCCATCCAAACTAAACTGGAAGGAGACCCAGTACTTC | CASSQSFIRPDLPSKLNWKETQYF | - | TRBJ2-5 | TRBV23-1 | -
TGTGCCAGCAGTCTCATGGCTGCTTTGAAGCCCCAGCATTTT | CASSLMAALKPQHF | - | TRBJ1-5 | TRBV28 | -
TGTGCCACCAGCAGGGGACGGGACTACGAGCAGTACTTC | CATSRGRDYEQYF | - | TRBJ2-7 | TRBV15 | -
TGTGCCAGCAACCCGACAGGGACGAACACTGAAGCTTTCTTT | CASNPTGTNTEAFF | - | TRBJ1-1 | TRBV2 | TRBD1
TGTGCCAGCAGCAATGGACCCGCCCAGCCCCAGCATTTT | CASSNGPAQPQHF | - | TRBJ1-5 | TRBV5-6 | -
TGTGCCAGCAGCCCGGAAAATTTGGATGAGCAGTTCTTC | CASSPENLDEQFF | - | TRBJ2-1 | TRBV7-6 | -
TGTGCCGGCAGTTTAATGGGACAGTTCTCCTACGAGCAGTACTTC | CAGSLMGQFSYEQYF | - | TRBJ2-7 | TRBV27 | TRBD1
TGTGCCAGCAGTGAATATCGCCCGACTTCCAATGAGCAGTTCTTC | CASSEYRPTSNEQFF | - | TRBJ2-1 | TRBV25-1 | -
TGTCCTACTAGCCCGGGACAGGGCCCCTACGAGCAGTACTTC | CPTSPGQGPYEQYF | - | TRBJ2-7 | TRBV21-1 | -
TGCAGTGCTAGCCAGGGACAAGAGACCCAGTACTTC | CSASQGQETQYF | few | TRBJ2-5 | TRBV20-1 | -
TGTGCCAGCAGAGACAGTCTCCCTTGGAGTAATTCACCCCTCCACTTT | CASRDSLPWSNSPLHF | - | TRBJ1-6 | TRBV28 | -
TGCAGTGCGGCCAGAGGTAGCGGGAGCGGAGAGACCCAGTACTTC | CSAARGSGSGETQYF | - | TRBJ2-5 | TRBV20-1 | TRBD2
TGCAGTGCTAGAGACCCCTCAAGACAGGGGTCTAACTATGGCTACACCTTC | CSARDPSRQGSNYGYTF | few | TRBJ1-2 | TRBV20-1 | TRBD1
TGTGCCAGCAGCTTAGTTCGGGGCCCGCCCGGGGGCTACACCTTC | CASSLVRGPPGGYTF | - | TRBJ1-2 | TRBV11-2 | -
TGTGCCAGCAGCCAAGATTGGGGGAGGGTCTACAATGAGCAGTTCTTC | CASSQDWGRVYNEQFF | few | TRBJ2-1 | TRBV14 | TRBD2
TGTGCCAGCCTAGGGGGGTATGGCTACACCTTC | CASLGGYGYTF | few | TRBJ1-2 | TRBV27 | -
TGCAGCGTGATGAGGTATAGGGGCGTTAACTATGGCTACACCTTC | CSVMRYRGVNYGYTF | few | TRBJ1-2 | TRBV29-1 | -
TGTGCCAGCAGGTTCGGGATAGCGGAACCAAGCAGGAATGAGCAGTTCTTC | CASRFGIAEPSRNEQFF | few | TRBJ2-1 | TRBV7-2 | -
TGTGCCAGCAGCCAGCCGGGACTGGACGAAGGGGAGCAGTTCTTC | CASSQPGLDEGEQFF | - | TRBJ2-1 | TRBV14 | -
TGTGCCAGCGCTCCATGGGGCACTGAGCAGTTCTTC | CASAPWGTEQFF | - | TRBJ2-1 | TRBV12-3/TRBV12-4 | -
TGTGCCAGCAGTTTACTAGCGGGAGGGCCAGTAGATACGCAGTATTTT | CASSLLAGGPVDTQYF | - | TRBJ2-3 | TRBV28 | TRBD2
TGTGCCAGCACCCCTTGGGGGGATCCTTACGAGCAGTACTTC | CASTPWGDPYEQYF | - | TRBJ2-7 | TRBV28 | -
TGTGCCATCAATCCCACGCAGGGAGGAGGCTACACCTTC | CAINPTQGGGYTF | - | TRBJ1-2 | TRBV10-3 | -
TGCGCCAGCAGCCAAGTTCCTGAGTATATGTCACCCCTCCACTTT | CASSQVPEYMSPLHF | once | TRBJ1-6 | TRBV4-1 | -
TGTGCCAGCAGCCCAACTAGCGGGGTTCCGATGAGCTCCTACAATGAGCAGTTCTTC | CASSPTSGVPMSSYNEQFF | - | TRBJ2-1 | TRBV9 | TRBD2
TGCGCCAGCAGCTCCAAGCACGGGGACGAGCAGTACTTC | CASSSKHGDEQYF | - | TRBJ2-7 | TRBV5-1 | -